The present TCR beta chain was sequenced within a study of cytomegalovirus exposure and HLA in healthy donors. General observations from the study: Published work reported that the classifier diagnosed cytomegalovirus status with high specificity and sensitivity.

This table comes from immunoSEQ multiplex PCR, and its TCRdb copy is limited to in-frame clones, with some not included. The table includes 95,000 to 150,000 clones, roughly 89% detected once. A note on this clone: The antigen remains undetermined.

The source of this sequence is a woman younger than 35 in good health and CMV-seronegative. Sequencing was done on a sample of PBMCs.

The CDR3 nucleotides read TGCGCCAGCAGCCAAGGCGCGATTAGCAATCAGCCCCAGCATTTT. It is translated as CASSQGAISNQPQHF. The chain joins TRBV4-1 to TRBJ1-5; no clear D gene. Germline V gives CDR1 MGHRA, CDR2 YSYEKL. The length of the CDR3 is 15 residues. V dropped 1 base and J dropped 0 bases, with 7 bases sitting between them.